Each of the 26 T cell receptor beta chains below was sequenced from the same sample in a study of blood T cells in healthy people across ages (dated by TCRdb to between 2014 and 2016). The library was produced with 5' RACE. The instrument was an Illumina HiSeq 2500. The second PCR ran for about 7 to 11 cycles and used a J-beta primer mix along with a sample-barcoded 5' primer. TCRdb reprocessed the public reads (quality trimming at Q25 with fastp, clone calling with MiXCR) and kept in-frame beta chains. Rows with one shared CDR3 protein collapse into an entry with the most common genes and DNA. This sample holds 1.5 million or so distinct CDR3 sequences; around 40% were observed only once. In total, the top ten clones hold about 4% of the sample. Sequenced sample: blood. The receptors stem from a woman younger than 35 in good health.

The CDR3 reads CASSPPAFRETQYF. CDR3 coding DNA: TGTGCCAGCAGTCCCCCCGCGTTCAGAGAGACCCAGTACTTC. This chain connects TRBV2 to TRBJ2-5; D is unclear. V lost 5 bases and J 4 bases, leaving 14 bases between the germline ends. The germline CDR1 and CDR2 sequences are SNHLY and FYNNEI. The CDR3 is 14 amino acids. The full variable domain, completed using reference TRBV2 and TRBJ2-5, is EPEVTQTPSHQVTQMGQEVILRCVPISNHLYFYWYRQILGQKVEFLVSFYNNEISEKSEIFDDQFSVERPDGSNFTLKIRSTKLEDSAMYFCASSPPAFRETQYFGPGTRLLVL.

The CDR3 is CASTPLRGPQETQYF. For the CDR3, the DNA is TGTGCCAGCACGCCGTTGAGAGGCCCACAAGAGACCCAGTACTTC. The chain couples TRBV6-6 to TRBJ2-5; no clear D gene. Per germline, CDR1 MNHNY and CDR2 SVGAGI (reference sequence). The V end lost 7 bases, the J end lost 2 bases, and 17 bases lay between the germline ends. The CDR3 is 15 amino acids.

This clonotype has just one count. The chain links TRBV11-2 to TRBJ2-5; D is perhaps TRBD1 (5 bases). The DNA matches TRBJ2-1 better at its end, which makes the J call doubtful. Germline CDR1 and CDR2: SGHAT and FQNNGV. CDR3 length: 13 residues. The CDR3 region is CASSLLGQETQFF. In nucleotides, the CDR3 is TGTGCCAGCAGCCTACTGGGGCAAGAGACCCAGTTCTTC.

This chain joins TRBV25-1 and TRBJ2-7, with D possibly matching TRBD2 (5 bases). V lost 5 bases and J 6 bases, leaving 14 bases between the germline ends. This CDR3 region has 13 residues. Germline CDR1 MGHDK, CDR2 SYGVNS. The CDR3 nucleotides read TGTGCCAGCAGTTCATTTGGAGGCGTCGAGCAGTACTTC. Protein sequence: CASSSFGGVEQYF.

This sequence joins TRBV6-5 and TRBJ2-1, with 14 bases that match TRBD2. Per the germline V gene, CDR1 is MNHEY and CDR2 is SVGAGI. This CDR3 has 19 amino acids. The ends lost 0 bases at V and 0 bases at J; junction bases unmatched: 4. CDR3 nucleotide sequence: TGTGCCAGCAGTTACTCGGGACTAGCGGGGGACCACTCCTACAATGAGCAGTTCTTC. Translated: CASSYSGLAGDHSYNEQFF.

The chain is built from TRBV6-2 or TRBV6-3 and TRBJ1-2, with 10 bases fitting TRBD1. CDR1 is MNHEY, CDR2 SVGEGT, per germline. Trimming took 5 bases from V and 7 from J; bases not matched to a gene: 4. The CDR3 length is 13 residues. Here the CDR3 reads CASSGQGDGGYTF. CDR3 coding DNA: TGTGCCAGCAGTGGACAGGGGGATGGTGGCTACACCTTC.

Only a few counts were recorded for this clonotype. This rearrangement joins TRBV20-1 to TRBJ2-1; no definite D call. The ends were cut back, 2 bases at V and 4 bases at J, with 6 bases in the middle. This CDR3 contains 12 residues. Germline assignment: CDR1 DFQATT and CDR2 SNEGSKA (reference sequence). Here the CDR3 DNA reads TGCAGTGCTAGAAGAGAGTACAATGAGCAGTTCTTC. It codes for CSARREYNEQFF.

V gene TRBV4-3 combines with J gene TRBJ1-5; 9 bases align to TRBD1. The CDR3 runs 18 residues. Germline V gives CDR1 LGHNA, CDR2 YSLEER. J was trimmed by 4 bases and V by 0 bases; bases with no gene match: 10. CDR3 loop: CASSQDSSTGGANQPQHF. CDR3 coding DNA: TGCGCCAGCAGCCAAGATAGCAGCACAGGGGGCGCGAATCAGCCCCAGCATTTT.

The rearrangement uses TRBV4-1 and TRBJ2-4, with 7 bases identical to TRBD2. The CDR3 consists of 17 residues. V shed 0 bases and J 1 base; nucleotides not matched to a gene: 6. Per the germline V gene, CDR1 is MGHRA and CDR2 is YSYEKL. The CDR3 nucleotides read TGCGCCAGCAGCCAAGAGAGCGGGGTTGAGGCCAAAAACATTCAGTACTTC. It yields the protein CASSQESGVEAKNIQYF.

The V gene is TRBV18, the J gene TRBJ1-1; unclear D gene. The CDR3 totals 15 residues. V gave up 1 base and J gave up 4 bases, with 13 bases separating them. The germline V gene has CDR1 KGHSH and CDR2 LQKENI. In nucleotides, the CDR3 is TGTGCCAGCTCACCACTGACAAATAAGACCACTGAAGCTTTCTTT. Translating gives CASSPLTNKTTEAFF.

V usage is TRBV28 and J usage is TRBJ2-7; 9 bases agree with TRBD1. The germline CDR1 and CDR2 sequences are MDHEN and SYDVKM. V shed 6 bases and J 5 bases; nucleotides not matched to a gene: 11. CDR3 length equals 15 residues. This CDR3 is CASRETGGATHEQYF. The CDR3 DNA reads as TGTGCCAGCAGAGAGACAGGGGGTGCCACCCACGAGCAGTACTTC.

V usage is TRBV2 and J usage is TRBJ2-5; D call uncertain. CDR1 SNHLY and CDR2 FYNNEI come from the germline V gene. The CDR3 length is 15 residues. V was cut by 6 bases and J by 11 bases, with 25 bases left in between. Here the CDR3 DNA reads TGTGCCAGCAGGCCCCCTAGAACCTCCTACAATGAGCAGTACTTC. This translates into CASRPPRTSYNEQYF. Complete variable domain (other parts from reference TRBV2 and TRBJ2-5): EPEVTQTPSHQVTQMGQEVILRCVPISNHLYFYWYRQILGQKVEFLVSFYNNEISEKSEIFDDQFSVERPDGSNFTLKIRSTKLEDSAMYFCASRPPRTSYNEQYFGPGTRLLVL.

In the case of this clonotype: Germline is not matched at one junction end, which may reflect a read error. The CDR3 here is CAGSLGTGVFKNIQYF. CDR3 coding DNA: TGTGCCGGCAGTCTTGGGACAGGGGTTTTCAAAAACATTCAGTACTTC. The chain carries TRBV12-3 or TRBV12-4 and TRBJ2-4, with 10 bases aligning to TRBD1. The CDR3 has 16 amino acids.

This clonotype was recorded a few times. The chain is built from TRBV7-9 and TRBJ2-7; 7 bases are shared with TRBD1. Per germline, CDR1 SEHNR and CDR2 FQNEAQ (reference sequence). The CDR3 has 16 residues. V lost 4 bases, J lost 5 bases, and 14 bases stayed unmatched. CDR3 region: CASSSALDRRKNEQYF. CDR3 DNA sequence: TGTGCCAGCAGCTCTGCACTGGACAGGAGAAAGAACGAGCAGTACTTC.

The sample holds a few counts of this clonotype. V and J are TRBV7-2 and TRBJ2-3; D is possibly TRBD2 (5 bases). Trimming stripped 3 bases from V and 4 bases from J, with 14 bases between. This CDR3 spans 15 amino acids. Germline assignment: CDR1 SGHTA and CDR2 FQGNSA. In nucleotides, the CDR3 is TGTGCCAGCAGCTTCACCGGAGGCTATTCAGATACGCAGTATTTT. Its translation: CASSFTGGYSDTQYF.

This clonotype was counted once. This chain joins TRBV20-1 and TRBJ1-2; D ambiguous. This CDR3 has 14 residues. Germline V CDR1 and CDR2: DFQATT, SNEGSKA (reference sequence). Between the trimmed V and J ends, which lost 3 bases and 0 bases, there was a span of 11 bases. This CDR3 reads CSASTGMANYGYTF. The CDR3 nucleotides are TGCAGTGCTAGTACGGGAATGGCTAACTATGGCTACACCTTC.

The chain recombines TRBV2 with TRBJ1-2, with unresolved D. The CDR3 is 13 amino acids. V lost 11 bases and J 7 bases, leaving 20 bases between the germline ends. From germline, CDR1 is SNHLY and CDR2 FYNNEI. In nucleotides, the CDR3 is TGTGCCCACGGGCGTCGGGAGTCAAGTGGCTACACCTTC. Its translation is CAHGRRESSGYTF.

This clonotype was seen a handful of times. This chain joins TRBV29-1 and TRBJ2-1; 8 bases map to TRBD2. CDR1 is SQVTM and CDR2 is ANQGSEA in the germline V gene. The CDR3 spans 15 residues. Losses at the gene ends were 5 bases for V and 4 bases for J; bases not matched to a gene: 10. The CDR3 loop reads CSVLVGGRQYNEQFF. CDR3 DNA sequence: TGCAGCGTTTTGGTTGGCGGGAGGCAATACAATGAGCAGTTCTTC.

This clonotype was recorded once. This chain links TRBV5-1 with TRBJ2-2; D remains ambiguous. Per germline, CDR1 SGHRS and CDR2 YFSETQ. Trimming stripped 4 bases from V and 1 base from J, with 14 bases between. CDR3 length: 16 residues. CDR3 region: CASSVDLQRNTGELFF. Here the CDR3 DNA reads TGCGCCAGCAGCGTGGACCTCCAAAGGAACACCGGGGAGCTGTTTTTT.

The chain carries TRBV7-2 and TRBJ1-1; possible D gene TRBD1, 5 bases. Germline lookup yields CDR1 SGHTA and CDR2 FQGNSA. This CDR3 comprises 14 residues. V gave up 7 bases and J gave up 4 bases, with 16 bases separating them. The CDR3 loop reads CASILRGGSTEAFF. CDR3 in DNA: TGTGCCAGCATCCTTCGTGGGGGGAGCACTGAAGCTTTCTTT.

This clonotype appeared a few times. The V gene is TRBV7-9, the J gene TRBJ2-1; the D gene is possibly TRBD2 (6 bases). The germline CDR1 and CDR2 sequences are SEHNR and FQNEAQ (reference sequence). The V gene lost 1 base and the J gene lost 10 bases, with 11 bases spanning the gap. This CDR3 region has 13 residues. The CDR3 DNA follows: TGTGCCAGCAGCTTAGTGGAGGGTAGGGAGCAGTTCTTC. This encodes CASSLVEGREQFF. The complete variable domain, with remaining parts taken from reference TRBV7-9 and TRBJ2-1, reads DTGVSQNPRHKITKRGQNVTFRCDPISEHNRLYWYRQTLGQGPEFLTYFQNEAQLEKSRLLSDRFSAERPKGSFSTLEIQRTEQGDSAMYLCASSLVEGREQFFGPGTRLTVL.

The chain combines TRBV4-1 with TRBJ2-4, with TRBD1 identical over 7 bases. The germline V gene has CDR1 MGHRA and CDR2 YSYEKL. Trimming removed 1 base from V and 8 bases from J; junction bases left unmatched: 14. The CDR3 runs to 17 residues. The CDR3 reads CASSQVKGGEGLYIQYF. DNA of the CDR3: TGCGCCAGCAGCCAAGTCAAAGGGGGCGAAGGTTTGTACATTCAGTACTTC.

V gene TRBV6-1 combines with J gene TRBJ2-5, with 9 nucleotides matching TRBD1. Matching the DNA end better, TRBJ2-7 makes the J call doubtful. Germline loops: CDR1 MNHNS, CDR2 SASEGT. The CDR3 contains 13 residues. The CDR3 region is CASRLTGGYEQYF. The DNA for the CDR3 is TGTGCCAGCAGACTGACAGGGGGTTACGAGCAGTACTTC.

This clonotype was counted between two and nine times. The rearrangement joins TRBV27 to TRBJ2-1; TRBD1 might be the D (5 bases). The germline V gene has CDR1 MNHEY and CDR2 SMNVEV (reference sequence). The V end lost 4 bases, the J end lost 0 bases, and 10 bases lay between the germline ends. The length of the CDR3 is 15 residues. The CDR3: CASSSDTNSYNEQFF. The CDR3 DNA reads TGTGCCAGCAGTTCGGACACCAACTCCTACAATGAGCAGTTCTTC.

This chain connects TRBV28 to TRBJ1-4, with a tentative D call TRBD1 (6 bases). The CDR3 has 14 residues. Trimming took 5 bases from V and 8 from J, leaving 15 bases between them. In germline, CDR1 is MDHEN, CDR2 SYDVKM. CDR3 amino acids: CASSVSGVDEKLFF. As DNA, the CDR3 is TGTGCCAGCAGTGTATCAGGGGTTGACGAAAAACTGTTTTTT. The full variable domain, rest sourced from reference TRBV28 and TRBJ1-4, is DVKVTQSSRYLVKRTGEKVFLECVQDMDHENMFWYRQDPGLGLRLIYFSYDVKMKEKGDIPEGYSVSREKKERFSLILESASTNQTSMYLCASSVSGVDEKLFFGSGTQLSVL.

The chain couples TRBV20-1 to TRBJ2-3, with D perhaps matching TRBD2 (5 bases). This CDR3 spans 13 amino acids. With 6 bases removed from V and 0 bases from J, the gap between germline ends came to 10 bases. CDR1 is DFQATT, CDR2 SNEGSKA, per germline (reference sequence). CDR3: CSAAGPSTDTQYF. As DNA, the CDR3 is TGCAGTGCGGCGGGTCCTAGCACAGATACGCAGTATTTT.